This entry lists 2 T cell receptor beta chains sequenced from one sample in a study of cytomegalovirus exposure and HLA in healthy donors. The PCR had 60 Vbeta and 13 Jbeta primers. Libraries were prepared by immunoSEQ multiplex PCR; TCRdb keeps only in-frame clonotypes and omits some of them. The sample totals under 90,000 clones. The material sequenced was PBMCs. Source of these receptors: a female donor in good health and CMV-seropositive.

This clone is deemed medium-sized (0.01 to 0.1%) by its frequency. This sample also contains other DNA sequences that code for the same CDR3. V usage is TRBV19 and J usage is TRBJ2-5; D is possibly TRBD1 (7 bases). Germline values: CDR1 LNHDA, CDR2 SQIVND (reference sequence). This CDR3 is built from 15 residues. The V and J ends lost 5 bases and 3 bases respectively, with 16 bases between them. The CDR3 sequence is CASSVRQGGEETQYF. DNA for the CDR3: TGTGCCAGTAGTGTTCGACAGGGAGGAGAAGAGACCCAGTACTTC.

This chain connects TRBV9 to TRBJ1-2; 7 bases align to TRBD1. Trimming cost V 4 bases and J 2 bases; bases outside gene matches: 14. The V gene's germline CDR1 is SGDLS and CDR2 YYNGEE. This CDR3 spans 17 amino acids. CDR3 nucleotide sequence: TGTGCCAGCAGCCCACCCTCGGGACAGCTAGCAAACTATGGCTACACCTTC. Translation: CASSPPSGQLANYGYTF.